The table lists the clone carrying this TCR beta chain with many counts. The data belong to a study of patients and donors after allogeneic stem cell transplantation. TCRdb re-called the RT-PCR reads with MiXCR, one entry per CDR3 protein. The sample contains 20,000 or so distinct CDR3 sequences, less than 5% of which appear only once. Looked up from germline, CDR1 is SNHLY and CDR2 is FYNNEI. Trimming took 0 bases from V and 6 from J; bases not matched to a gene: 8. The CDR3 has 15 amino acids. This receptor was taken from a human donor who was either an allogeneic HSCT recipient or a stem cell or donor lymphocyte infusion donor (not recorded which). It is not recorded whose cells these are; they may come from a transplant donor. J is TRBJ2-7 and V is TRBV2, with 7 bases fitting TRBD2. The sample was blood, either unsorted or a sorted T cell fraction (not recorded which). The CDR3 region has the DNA TGTGCCAGCAGTGAAGCAATTGGGGGAGGGGCCGAGCAGTACTTC. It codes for CASSEAIGGGAEQYF.